The text below deals with one TCR beta chain. The antigen is not known. This sample is drawn from a study of multiple sclerosis patients with progressive multifocal leukoencephalopathy. This was a survey-level run. Spiked into each PCR were synthetic inline TR CDR3 controls of all V-J pairings. The assay was immunoSEQ multiplex PCR, and TCRdb's table has in-frame clones only and misses some. Among some 30,000 clones, 75% to 90% were seen once, and the ten largest hold around 12%. The time point denotes: time of PML onset. J was trimmed by 3 bases and V by 2 bases; bases with no gene match: 0. Germline V gene data show CDR1 as KGHSH and CDR2 as LQKENI. The CDR3 runs 14 residues. Study-wide results and limits: PML-onset expanded TRB clones were detectable before and during natalizumab therapy. Most PML patients had lower entropy, suggesting less diverse TRB repertoires.

This TCR was recovered from a woman younger than 45 with progressive multifocal leukoencephalopathy. The sample here was PBMCs, taken from a patient treated with natalizumab. This chain uses TRBV18 with TRBJ2-1, with 8 nucleotides matching TRBD2. The CDR3 protein is CASSPTSGYNEQFF. The DNA for the CDR3 is TGTGCCAGCTCACCAACTAGCGGCTACAATGAGCAGTTCTTC.